This T cell receptor (beta chain) was obtained from a study of T cell repertoires in cytomegalovirus infection. As for the study in general: Use of recently identified HLA-C-restricted and well-studied HLA-B-restricted CMV epitopes was part of the study. Signatures in public TCR beta sequences pointed to both CMV infection and matching HLA type. Study findings and constraints: HLA-C-restricted CMV clonotypes gave the most frequent clonotype in two of eight donors. Carriers of CMV plus the relevant HLA were identified by cumulative public TCR beta family frequency.

The CDR3 length is 15 residues. CDR1 MNHNS and CDR2 SASEGT come from the germline V gene. Trimming stripped 5 bases from V and 3 bases from J, with 16 bases between. In regard to this clonotype: Antigen: not known.

Via MiXCR, TCRdb re-called the reads, giving one row per CDR3 protein. The data show a few hundred thousand distinct CDR3 sequences, approximately 40% seen once. The chain recombines TRBV6-1 with TRBJ1-2, with D possibly TRBD1 on 5 matching bases. This sequence was found in a human donor in good health (CMV status not recorded). Some clones in this sample may be carry-over from other donors' samples. Specimen: cultured PBMCs, collected from culture after CMV antigen stimulation. The CDR3: CASSFGPGAHYGYTF. CDR3 nucleotide sequence: TGTGCCAGCAGTTTCGGTCCCGGGGCTCACTATGGCTACACCTTC.